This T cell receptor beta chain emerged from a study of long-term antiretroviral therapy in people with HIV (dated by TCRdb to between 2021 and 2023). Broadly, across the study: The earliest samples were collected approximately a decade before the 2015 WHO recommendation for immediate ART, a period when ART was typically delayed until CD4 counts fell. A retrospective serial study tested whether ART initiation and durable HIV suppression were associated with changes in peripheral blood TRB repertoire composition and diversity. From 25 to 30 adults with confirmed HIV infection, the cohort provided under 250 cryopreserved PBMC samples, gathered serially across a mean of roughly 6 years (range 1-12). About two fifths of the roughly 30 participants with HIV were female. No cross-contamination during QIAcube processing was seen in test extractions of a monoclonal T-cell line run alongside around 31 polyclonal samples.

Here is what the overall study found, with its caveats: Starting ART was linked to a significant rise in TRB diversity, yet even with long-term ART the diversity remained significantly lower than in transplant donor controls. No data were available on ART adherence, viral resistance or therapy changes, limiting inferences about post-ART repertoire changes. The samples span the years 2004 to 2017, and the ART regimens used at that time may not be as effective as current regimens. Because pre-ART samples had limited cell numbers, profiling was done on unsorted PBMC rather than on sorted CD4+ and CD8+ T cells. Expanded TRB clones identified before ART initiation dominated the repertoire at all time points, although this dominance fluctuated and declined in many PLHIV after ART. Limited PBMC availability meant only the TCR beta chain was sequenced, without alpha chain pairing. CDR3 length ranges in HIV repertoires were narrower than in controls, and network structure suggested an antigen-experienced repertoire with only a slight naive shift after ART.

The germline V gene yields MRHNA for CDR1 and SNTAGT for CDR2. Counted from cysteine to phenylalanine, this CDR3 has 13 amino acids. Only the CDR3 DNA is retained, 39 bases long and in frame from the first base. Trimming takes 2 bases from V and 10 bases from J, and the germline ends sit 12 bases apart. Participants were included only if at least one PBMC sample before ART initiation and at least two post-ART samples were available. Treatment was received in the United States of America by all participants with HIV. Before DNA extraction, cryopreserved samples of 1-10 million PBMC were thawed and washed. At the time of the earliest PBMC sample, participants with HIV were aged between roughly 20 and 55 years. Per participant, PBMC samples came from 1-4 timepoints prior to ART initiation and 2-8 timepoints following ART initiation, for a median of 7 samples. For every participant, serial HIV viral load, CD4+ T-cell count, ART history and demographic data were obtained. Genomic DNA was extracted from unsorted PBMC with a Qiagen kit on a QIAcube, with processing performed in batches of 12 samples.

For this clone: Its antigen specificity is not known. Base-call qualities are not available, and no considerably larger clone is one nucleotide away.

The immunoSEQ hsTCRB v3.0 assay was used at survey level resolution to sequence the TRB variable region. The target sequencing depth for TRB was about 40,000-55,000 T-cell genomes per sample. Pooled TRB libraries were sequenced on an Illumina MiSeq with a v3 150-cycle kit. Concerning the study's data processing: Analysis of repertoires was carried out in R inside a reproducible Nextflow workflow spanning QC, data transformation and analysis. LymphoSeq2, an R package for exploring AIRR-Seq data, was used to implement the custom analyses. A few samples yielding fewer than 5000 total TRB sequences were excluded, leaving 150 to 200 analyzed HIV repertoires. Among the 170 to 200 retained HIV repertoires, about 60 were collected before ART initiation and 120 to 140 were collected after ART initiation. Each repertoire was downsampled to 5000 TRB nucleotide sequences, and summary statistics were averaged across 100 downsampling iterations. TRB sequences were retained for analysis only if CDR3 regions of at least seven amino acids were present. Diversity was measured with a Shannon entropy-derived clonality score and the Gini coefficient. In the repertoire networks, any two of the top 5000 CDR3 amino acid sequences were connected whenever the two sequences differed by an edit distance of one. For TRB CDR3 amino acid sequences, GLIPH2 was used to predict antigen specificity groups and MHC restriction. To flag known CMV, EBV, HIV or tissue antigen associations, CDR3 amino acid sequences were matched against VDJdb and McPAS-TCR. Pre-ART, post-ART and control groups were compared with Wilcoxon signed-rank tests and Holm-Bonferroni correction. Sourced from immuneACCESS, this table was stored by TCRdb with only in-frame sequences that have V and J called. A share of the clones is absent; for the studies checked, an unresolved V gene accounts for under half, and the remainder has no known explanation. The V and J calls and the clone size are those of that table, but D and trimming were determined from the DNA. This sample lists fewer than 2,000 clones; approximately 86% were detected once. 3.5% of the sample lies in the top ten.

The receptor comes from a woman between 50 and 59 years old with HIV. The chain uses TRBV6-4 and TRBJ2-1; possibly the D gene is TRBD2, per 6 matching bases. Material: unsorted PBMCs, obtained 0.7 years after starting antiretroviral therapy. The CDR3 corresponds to CASSDPGTQEQFF. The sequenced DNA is TGTGCCAGCAGTGACCCAGGGACTCAAGAGCAGTTCTTC.